This passage covers 8 T cell receptor beta chains from one sample sequenced in a study of control samples from healthy donors and cancer patients. Using immunoSEQ multiplex PCR, the repertoire was profiled, and TCRdb retains in-frame clones only, with some absent. The table shows about 160,000 clones, with 80% to 90% occurring only once. The sequencing input was blood. The receptor set was obtained from a man between 25 and 39 years old in good health.

The V call is TRBV9, the J call TRBJ1-4; D may be TRBD1 (6 bases). CDR3 length: 19 residues. The V gene lost 0 bases and the J gene lost 0 bases, with 18 bases spanning the gap. Germline V lookup: CDR1 SGDLS, CDR2 YYNGEE. CDR3 sequence: CASSVAGGPPFATNEKLFF. The CDR3, as DNA: TGTGCCAGCAGCGTAGCTGGGGGGCCCCCTTTTGCAACTAATGAAAAACTGTTTTTT. The variable domain in full, with the rest retrieved from reference TRBV9 and TRBJ1-4, is DSGVTQTPKHLITATGQRVTLRCSPRSGDLSVYWYQQSLDQGLQFLIQYYNGEERAKGNILERFSAQQFPDLHSELNLSSLELGDSALYFCASSVAGGPPFATNEKLFFGSGTQLSVL.

CDR3 sequence reads: CASSQDWSSGSWSNTGELFF. Written as DNA, the CDR3 is TGCGCCAGCAGCCAAGATTGGAGTAGCGGGAGCTGGTCGAACACCGGGGAGCTGTTTTTT. This chain joins TRBV4-3 and TRBJ2-2; 9 bases fit TRBD2. CDR3 length equals 20 residues. Germline CDR1 reads LGHNA; CDR2 reads YSLEER. V was pared by 0 bases and J by 0 bases, with 11 bases of the junction left unmatched.

This rearrangement joins TRBV10-3 to TRBJ1-1; 10 bases agree with TRBD1. The CDR3 sequence is 17 residues long. Germline CDR1 ENHRY, CDR2 SYGVKD. V dropped 2 bases and J dropped 4; count of bases not matched to a gene: 10. The CDR3 reads CAISETIPGQGSTEAFF. DNA for the CDR3: TGTGCCATCAGTGAGACCATTCCGGGACAGGGGAGCACTGAAGCTTTCTTT.

The V gene is TRBV7-9, the J gene TRBJ2-7, with 9 bases identical to TRBD1. The trim removed 8 bases at V and 4 bases at J, leaving 18 bases unmatched. There are 17 residues in the CDR3. Germline V lookup: CDR1 SEHNR, CDR2 FQNEAQ (reference sequence). CDR3 sequence: CASARPNGQGIKYEQYF. The CDR3 nucleotides read TGTGCCAGCGCTCGCCCGAATGGACAGGGGATTAAGTACGAGCAGTACTTC.

The rearrangement uses TRBV29-1 and TRBJ1-2; tentative D call: TRBD1 (5 bases). The CDR3 runs 14 residues. From germline, CDR1 is SQVTM and CDR2 ANQGSEA. The V end was cut by 5 bases, the J end by 7 bases, with 20 bases between. The CDR3 loop is CSVPIGHLGRGYTF. The CDR3 coding sequence is TGCAGCGTTCCTATTGGACATCTCGGTCGTGGCTACACCTTC.

The chain uses TRBV5-6 and TRBJ2-7; D ambiguous. The germline V gene encodes CDR1 SGHDT and CDR2 YYEEEE. Trimming shortened V by 0 bases and J by 0 bases, and 1 base separated the two germline ends. This CDR3 region has 12 residues. The CDR3 sequence is CASSLVSYEQYF. CDR3 coding DNA: TGTGCCAGCAGCTTGGTCTCCTACGAGCAGTACTTC.

The V and J genes are TRBV5-5 and TRBJ2-1; 7 bases fit TRBD2. The length of the CDR3 is 15 residues. The junction had 4 bases not matched to a gene; V was cut back by 2 bases and J by 2 bases. Germline CDR1 is SGHKS and CDR2 is YYEKEE (reference sequence). CDR3 in DNA: TGTGCCAGCAGCTTTGGCGGGAGCACCTACAATGAGCAGTTCTTC. Its translation: CASSFGGSTYNEQFF.

The V call is TRBV10-3, the J call TRBJ2-2; D remains ambiguous. Germline V gene data show CDR1 as ENHRY and CDR2 as SYGVKD. Trimming shortened V by 4 bases and J by 13 bases, and 16 bases separated the two germline ends. The CDR3 has 13 residues. The CDR3 is CAISATGGPRLFF. The CDR3 DNA sequence: TGTGCCATCAGTGCTACGGGTGGGCCGAGGCTGTTTTTT.